Listed below are T cell receptor beta chains from one sample, sequenced in a study of blood T cells in healthy people across ages. TCRdb ran MiXCR on the 5' RACE reads and lists one entry per CDR3 protein. The sample yields hundreds of thousands of distinct CDR3 sequences, around two fifths seen once. The sequenced sample was blood. All receptors derive from a man aged 55 to 70 in good health. Both conserved end residues are part of each CDR3. D genes are given only for firm matches. Size is stated for part of the rows, as once, few or many counts, or as a class when the clone is expanded.

>TRBV7-9|TRBD1|NA|TRBJ1-2
TGTGCCAGCAGGGACGGGACAGAGGCTTTCACTGGCTACACCTTC
CASRDGTEAFTGYTF
>TRBV3-1|TRBD1|NA|TRBJ2-4
TGTGCCAGCAGCCAAGGGCAGGGGGCGTGCATTCAGTACTTC
CASSQGQGACIQYF
>TRBV12-3/TRBV12-4|NA|NA|TRBJ2-4
TGTGCCAGCAGTGTGGTAGGGGCCAAAAACATTCAGTACTTC
CASSVVGAKNIQYF
>TRBV12-3/TRBV12-4|TRBD1|NA|TRBJ1-5
TGTGCCAGCAGTTGGACAGGATCAGGCAATCAGCCCCAGCATTTT
CASSWTGSGNQPQHF
>TRBV6-4|NA|NA|TRBJ2-4
TGTGCCAGGCGGCCGGCAGCCAAAAACATTCAGTACTTC
CARRPAAKNIQYF
>TRBV7-2|NA|NA|TRBJ2-2
TGTGCCAGCAGCTTAGCGCTCGGGGGGCCCGCCGGGGAGCTGTTTTTT
CASSLALGGPAGELFF
>TRBV6-2/TRBV6-3|NA|NA|TRBJ2-1
TGTGCCAGCAGTTACACCGGACTGGAACAGTTCTTC
CASSYTGLEQFF
>TRBV5-1|NA|NA|TRBJ2-2
TGCGCCAGCAGCTTTGACGGACTGAACACCGGGGAGCTGTTTTTT
CASSFDGLNTGELFF
>TRBV7-9|TRBD1|NA|TRBJ1-1
TGTGCCAGCAGCTTACCAGGGGGGCAAGCTTTCTTT
CASSLPGGQAFF
>TRBV9|NA|NA|TRBJ1-6
TGTGCCAGCAGCGTAAGCCGAGGGGGGACGGATAATTCACCCCTCCACTTT
CASSVSRGGTDNSPLHF
>TRBV4-3|NA|NA|TRBJ1-6
TGCGCCAGCAGCCAAGATAGGGGCTTGGGCTCACCCCTCCACTTT
CASSQDRGLGSPLHF
>TRBV6-2/TRBV6-3|TRBD2|NA|TRBJ2-7
TGTGCCAGCCACTTTAGCGGGGCATCCTACGAGCAGTACTTC
CASHFSGASYEQYF
>TRBV6-2/TRBV6-3|NA|NA|TRBJ2-3
TGTGCCAGCAGTTACAAACGGACGGCAGGCACAGATACGCAGTATTTT
CASSYKRTAGTDTQYF
>TRBV7-3|TRBD2|many|TRBJ2-1
TGTGCCAGCAGCTTAAAGGAGCGGGACTACAATGAGCAGTTCTTC
CASSLKERDYNEQFF
>TRBV29-1|TRBD2|few|TRBJ2-3
TGCAGCGTTACTAGCGGGGGGTACACAGATACGCAGTATTTT
CSVTSGGYTDTQYF
>TRBV5-1|TRBD1|few|TRBJ1-1
TGCGCCAGCAGTGGACAGGGGGCCCTCCCGAACACTGAAGCTTTCTTT
CASSGQGALPNTEAFF
>TRBV20-1|NA|NA|TRBJ2-3
TGCAGTGCTAGGGATATTAGACAGACAGATACGCAGTATTTT
CSARDIRQTDTQYF
>TRBV6-2/TRBV6-3|NA|many|TRBJ2-7
TGTGCCAGCAGTTTGCCCTACGAGCAGTACTTC
CASSLPYEQYF
>TRBV30|NA|NA|TRBJ1-6
TGTGCCTGGATGAGGGCTTATAATTCACCCCTCCACTTT
CAWMRAYNSPLHF
>TRBV6-5|NA|NA|TRBJ1-1
TGTGCCAGCAGTTTCCTGGGTCGGACGGACGTGAACACTGAAGCTTTCTTT
CASSFLGRTDVNTEAFF
>TRBV20-1|NA|NA|TRBJ1-3
TGCAGTGCTAGAAACCTCGGAAACACCATATATTTT
CSARNLGNTIYF
>TRBV3-1|NA|few|TRBJ2-6
TGTGCCAGCAGCCAAGATCAGGGGTCCCCCAGCCCTGGGGCCAACGTCCTGACTTTC
CASSQDQGSPSPGANVLTF
>TRBV28|TRBD1|NA|TRBJ2-7
TGTGCCAGCAGTAACAGACAGGGGAATTCCTACGAGCAGTACTTC
CASSNRQGNSYEQYF
>TRBV29-1|NA|NA|TRBJ1-2
TGCAGCGTTGAAGTGGGATCAGATGGCTACACCTTC
CSVEVGSDGYTF
>TRBV29-1|TRBD1|many|TRBJ2-7
TGCAGCGGATCGACAGGGAACCAGAAAGAGCAGTACTTC
CSGSTGNQKEQYF
>TRBV6-1|NA|few|TRBJ1-4
TGTGCCAGCAGTGATTCAGGGGCAGATGAAAAACTGTTTTTT
CASSDSGADEKLFF
>TRBV10-3|NA|NA|TRBJ1-1
TGTGCCATCAGTGAGGCACAGGGCGGCATGAACACTGAAGCTTTCTTT
CAISEAQGGMNTEAFF
>TRBV28|NA|NA|TRBJ2-1
TGTGCCAGCAGCCGAACGACAGACCGAATAGACAATGAGCAGTTCTTC
CASSRTTDRIDNEQFF
>TRBV12-3/TRBV12-4|NA|NA|TRBJ2-1
TGTGCCAGCAGTACCCGGGACTTGGGTGAGCAGTTCTTC
CASSTRDLGEQFF
>TRBV7-2|NA|NA|TRBJ2-7
TGTGCCACCAACAGGGGGGGACCCTACGAGCAGTACTTC
CATNRGGPYEQYF
>TRBV20-1|TRBD2|few|TRBJ2-5
TGCAGTGCTAGAGATGCGGGGGGCCGGCAAGAGACCCAGTACTTC
CSARDAGGRQETQYF
>TRBV10-3|NA|NA|TRBJ2-1
TGTGCCATCAGTGAACTAGGGGCGGCCTACAATGAGCAGTTCTTC
CAISELGAAYNEQFF
>TRBV20-1|TRBD1|NA|TRBJ1-2
TGCAGTGCTACGGACAGGAGGAACTATGACTACACCTTC
CSATDRRNYDYTF
>TRBV7-2|NA|NA|TRBJ2-1
TGTGCCAGCAGCTCTTCCTGGGGAGCCTACAATAAGCAGTTCTTC
CASSSSWGAYNKQFF
>TRBV4-3|NA|NA|TRBJ2-5
TGCGCCAGCAGCCAAGACTTCGGGTACGTGCAGTACTTC
CASSQDFGYVQYF
>TRBV15|NA|NA|TRBJ1-4
TGTGCCACCAGCCCAAGAGCCCGTTCAAATGAAAAACTGTTTTTT
CATSPRARSNEKLFF
>TRBV20-1|TRBD1|few|TRBJ2-5
TGCAGTGCTCCAGACCCCCAGGCAGGGGGAGAGACCCAGTACTTC
CSAPDPQAGGETQYF
>TRBV20-1|NA|NA|TRBJ2-7
TGCAGTGCTAGAGATGGAGATTTGGGGGGGCCCTGCGAGCAGTACTTC
CSARDGDLGGPCEQYF
>TRBV7-9|NA|NA|TRBJ2-3
TGTGCCAGCAGCTTAAACCTAGCGCCTAGCACAGATACGCAGTATTTT
CASSLNLAPSTDTQYF
>TRBV4-2|TRBD2|NA|TRBJ2-4
TGTGCCAGCAGCCGCGGGGGTCAGGACATTCAGTACTTC
CASSRGGQDIQYF
>TRBV6-5|TRBD2|NA|TRBJ2-7
TGTGCCAGCAGACCAACTAGCGGGGCAGACAACGAGCAGTACTTC
CASRPTSGADNEQYF
>TRBV10-2|NA|NA|TRBJ1-2
TGCGCCAGCATGGCAACAGATGGCTACACCTTC
CASMATDGYTF
>TRBV29-1|NA|few|TRBJ1-2
TGCAGCGTGGGGACGGTAACCTATGGCTACACCTTC
CSVGTVTYGYTF
>TRBV6-6|TRBD2|NA|TRBJ2-3
TGTGCCAGCAGTTTCGAGCGGGGGGGACTCACAGATACGCAGTATTTT
CASSFERGGLTDTQYF
>TRBV7-2|NA|NA|TRBJ2-7
TGTGCCAGCAGCTTAGATTTTACCAATGAGCAGTACTTC
CASSLDFTNEQYF
>TRBV20-1|TRBD1|NA|TRBJ1-6
TGCAGTGCTAGCTCTCCGGGACAGCCTAATTCACCCCTCCACTTT
CSASSPGQPNSPLHF
>TRBV12-3/TRBV12-4|NA|few|TRBJ2-3
TGTGCCAGCAGTTTTGCAGGGGGGCCTAAAGATACGCAGTATTTT
CASSFAGGPKDTQYF
>TRBV20-1|NA|NA|TRBJ1-1
TGCAGTGCTCGGAAGGGATACGGGAACACTGAAGCTTTCTTT
CSARKGYGNTEAFF
>TRBV4-3|NA|NA|TRBJ2-5
TGCGCCAGTAGCCAGGGGCACAGGGAGAAGACCCAGTACTTC
CASSQGHREKTQYF
>TRBV27|TRBD1|NA|TRBJ2-5
TGTGCCAGCAGTTGGACAGGGAATGAGCAGTACTTC
CASSWTGNEQYF
>TRBV27|NA|few|TRBJ2-5
TGTGCCAGCAGTTTATTCGGGGGTGAGACCCAGTACTTC
CASSLFGGETQYF
>TRBV7-8|NA|once|TRBJ2-5
TGTGCCAGCAGCCCCCCTGGGGCTCGGGGCAATGAGCAGTACTTC
CASSPPGARGNEQYF
>TRBV6-6|TRBD1|many|TRBJ2-7
TGTGCCAGCAGCATGGGACAGGGGGACGAGCAGTACTTC
CASSMGQGDEQYF
>TRBV5-1|TRBD1|once|TRBJ2-1
TGCGCCAGCAACCGGCGGGACAGGAGTGGATACAATGAGCAGTTCTTC
CASNRRDRSGYNEQFF
>TRBV24-1|NA|NA|TRBJ2-2
TGTGCCACCAGTGAAACCGACGGAGGAAACACCGGGGAGCTGTTTTTT
CATSETDGGNTGELFF
>TRBV7-2|NA|NA|TRBJ1-1
TGTGCCAGCAGCTTAGGGCCACAGGGTGTGGGTAACATGAACACTGAAGCTTTCTTT
CASSLGPQGVGNMNTEAFF
>TRBV5-6|NA|once|TRBJ2-1
TGTGCCAGCAGCCTTCCTTTGGGGGCCCCCCACAATGAGCAGTTCTTC
CASSLPLGAPHNEQFF
>TRBV4-1|TRBD2|NA|TRBJ2-3
TGCGCCAGCAGCCGGGGTAGCGGGGGACCCACAGATACGCAGTATTTT
CASSRGSGGPTDTQYF
>TRBV2|NA|NA|TRBJ2-5
TGTGCCAGCACCATGACTAGTAACCAAGAGACCCAGTACTTC
CASTMTSNQETQYF
>TRBV7-2|TRBD1|NA|TRBJ2-1
TGTGCCAGCGGCCCCGGACAGGGGGCTATCGATGAGCAGTTCTTC
CASGPGQGAIDEQFF